Given below is one TCR beta chain in context. This entry belongs to a study of control samples from healthy donors and cancer patients. Germline V CDR1 and CDR2: SGHAT, FQNNGV. The CDR3 runs 13 residues. V was cut by 1 base and J by 7 bases, with 10 bases left in between. Assay: immunoSEQ multiplex PCR; the TCRdb copy retains only in-frame clones and omits some. Here the sample spans 150,000 to 200,000 clones, approximately 92% being singletons. Sequenced sample: blood. The chain has TRBV11-2 and TRBJ1-2; tentatively, D is TRBD1 (6 bases). This sequence was found in a man aged 30 to 39 in good health. CDR3 loop: CASSLVQGFGYTF. In nucleotides, the CDR3 is TGTGCCAGCAGCTTAGTACAGGGATTTGGCTACACCTTC. Together with reference TRBV11-2 and TRBJ1-2, the CDR3 gives the full variable domain: EAGVAQSPRYKIIEKRQSVAFWCNPISGHATLYWYQQILGQGPKLLIQFQNNGVVDDSQLPKDRFSAERLKGVDSTLKIQPAKLEDSAVYLCASSLVQGFGYTFGSGTRLTVV.